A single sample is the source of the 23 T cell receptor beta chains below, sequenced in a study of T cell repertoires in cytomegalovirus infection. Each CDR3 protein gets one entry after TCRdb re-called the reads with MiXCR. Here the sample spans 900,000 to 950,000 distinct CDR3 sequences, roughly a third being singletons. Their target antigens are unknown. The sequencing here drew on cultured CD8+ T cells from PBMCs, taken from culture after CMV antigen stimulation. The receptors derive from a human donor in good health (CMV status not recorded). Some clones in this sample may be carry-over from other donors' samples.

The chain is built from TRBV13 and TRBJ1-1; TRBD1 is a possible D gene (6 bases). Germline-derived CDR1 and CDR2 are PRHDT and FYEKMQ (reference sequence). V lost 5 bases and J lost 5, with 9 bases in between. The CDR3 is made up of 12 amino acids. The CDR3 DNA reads TGTGCCAGCAGCCATGGACAGACTGAAGCTTTCTTT. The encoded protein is CASSHGQTEAFF. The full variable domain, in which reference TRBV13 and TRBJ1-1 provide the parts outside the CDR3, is AAGVIQSPRHLIKEKRETATLKCYPIPRHDTVYWYQQGPGQDPQFLISFYEKMQSDKGSIPDRFSAQQFSDYHSELNMSSLELGDSALYFCASSHGQTEAFFGQGTRLTVV.

Here the CDR3 DNA reads TGTGCCAGCAGGGGATGGGCCGCGGGCCTAAACTATGGCTACACCTTC. Protein sequence: CASRGWAAGLNYGYTF. The chain couples TRBV5-3 to TRBJ1-2; TRBD1 might be the D (6 bases). TRBV5-3 is filed as an ORF, its function uncertain. Trimming left V 8 bases short and J 2 bases short, with 22 bases between. CDR3 length equals 16 residues.

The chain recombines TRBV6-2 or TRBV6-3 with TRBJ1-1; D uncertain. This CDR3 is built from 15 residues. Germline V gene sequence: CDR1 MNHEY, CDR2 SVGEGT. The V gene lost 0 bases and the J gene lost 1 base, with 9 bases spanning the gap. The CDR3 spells CASSYSRQENTEAFF. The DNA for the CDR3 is TGTGCCAGCAGTTACTCGAGGCAGGAGAACACTGAAGCTTTCTTT.

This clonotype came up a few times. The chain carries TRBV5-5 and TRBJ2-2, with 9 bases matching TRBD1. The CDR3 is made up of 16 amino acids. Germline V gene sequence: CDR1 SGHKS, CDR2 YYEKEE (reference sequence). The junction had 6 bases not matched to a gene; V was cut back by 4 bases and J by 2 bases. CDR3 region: CASSHPGQGNTGELFF. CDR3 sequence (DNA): TGTGCCAGCAGCCACCCGGGACAGGGCAACACCGGGGAGCTGTTTTTT.

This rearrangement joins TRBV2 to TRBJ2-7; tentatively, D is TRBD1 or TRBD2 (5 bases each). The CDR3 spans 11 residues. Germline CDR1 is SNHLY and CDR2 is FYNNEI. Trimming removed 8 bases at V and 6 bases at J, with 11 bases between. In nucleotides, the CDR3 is TGTGCCAGCTTCTCAGGGAGCGAGCAGTACGTC. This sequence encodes CASFSGSEQYV.

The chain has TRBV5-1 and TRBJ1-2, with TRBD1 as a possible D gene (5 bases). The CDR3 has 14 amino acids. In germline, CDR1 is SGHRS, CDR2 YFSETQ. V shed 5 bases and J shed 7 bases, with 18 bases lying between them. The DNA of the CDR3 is TGCGCCAGCAGACCGACGTGGAGCGGGGCTGGCTACACCTTC. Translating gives CASRPTWSGAGYTF.

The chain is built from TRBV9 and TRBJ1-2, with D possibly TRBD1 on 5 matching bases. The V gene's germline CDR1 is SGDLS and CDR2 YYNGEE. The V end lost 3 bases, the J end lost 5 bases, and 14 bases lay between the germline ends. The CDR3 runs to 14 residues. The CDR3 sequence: CASSGGTALYGYTF. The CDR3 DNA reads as TGTGCCAGCAGCGGAGGGACGGCCCTGTATGGCTACACCTTC.

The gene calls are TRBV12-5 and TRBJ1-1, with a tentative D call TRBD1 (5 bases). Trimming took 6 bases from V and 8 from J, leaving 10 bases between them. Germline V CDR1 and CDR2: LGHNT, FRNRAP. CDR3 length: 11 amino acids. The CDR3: CASGRGREAFF. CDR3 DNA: TGTGCTAGTGGGAGGGGCAGGGAAGCTTTCTTT.

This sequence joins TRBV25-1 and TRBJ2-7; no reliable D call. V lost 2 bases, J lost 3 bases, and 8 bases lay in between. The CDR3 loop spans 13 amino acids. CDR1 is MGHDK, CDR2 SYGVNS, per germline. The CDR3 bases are TGTGCCAGCAGTGAAGCCTTCTTCTACGAGCAGTACTTC. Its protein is CASSEAFFYEQYF.

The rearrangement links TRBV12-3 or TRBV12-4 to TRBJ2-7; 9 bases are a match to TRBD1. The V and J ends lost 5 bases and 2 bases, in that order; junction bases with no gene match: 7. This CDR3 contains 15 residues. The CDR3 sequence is CASSPTGTGPYEQYF. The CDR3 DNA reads TGTGCCAGCAGTCCCACCGGGACAGGGCCCTACGAGCAGTACTTC.

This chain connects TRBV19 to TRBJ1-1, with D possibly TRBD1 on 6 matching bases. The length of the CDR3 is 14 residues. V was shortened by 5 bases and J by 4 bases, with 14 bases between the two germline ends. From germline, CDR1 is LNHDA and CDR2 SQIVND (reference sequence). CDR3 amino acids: CASSLGKGGTEAFF. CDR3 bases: TGTGCCAGTAGTCTAGGAAAAGGGGGCACTGAAGCTTTCTTT.

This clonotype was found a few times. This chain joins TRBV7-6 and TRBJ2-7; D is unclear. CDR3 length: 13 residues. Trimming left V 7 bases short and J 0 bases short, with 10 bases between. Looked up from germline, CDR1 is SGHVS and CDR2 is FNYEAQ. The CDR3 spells CASIAQDSYEQYF. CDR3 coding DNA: TGTGCCAGCATCGCCCAAGACTCCTACGAGCAGTACTTC.

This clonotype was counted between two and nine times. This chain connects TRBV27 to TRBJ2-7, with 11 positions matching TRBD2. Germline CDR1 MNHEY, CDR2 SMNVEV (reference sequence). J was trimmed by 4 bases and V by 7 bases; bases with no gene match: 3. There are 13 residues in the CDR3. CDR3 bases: TGTGCCAGCACCCGACTAGCGGGGTACGAGCAGTACGTC. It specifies CASTRLAGYEQYV.

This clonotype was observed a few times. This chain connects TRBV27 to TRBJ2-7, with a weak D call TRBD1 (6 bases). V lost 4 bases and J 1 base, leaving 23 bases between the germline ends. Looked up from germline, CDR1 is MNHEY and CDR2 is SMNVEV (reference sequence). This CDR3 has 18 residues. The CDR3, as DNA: TGTGCCAGCAGTTCCTTAACCACAGGGACCCTTCTTTCCTACGAGCAGTACTTC. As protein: CASSSLTTGTLLSYEQYF.

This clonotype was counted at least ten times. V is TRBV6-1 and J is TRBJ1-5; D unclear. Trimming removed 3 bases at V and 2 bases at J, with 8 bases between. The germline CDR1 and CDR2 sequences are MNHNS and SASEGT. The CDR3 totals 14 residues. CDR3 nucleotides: TGTGCCAGCAGTGAGGCCCGGCGCAATCAGCCCCAGCATTTT. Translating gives CASSEARRNQPQHF.

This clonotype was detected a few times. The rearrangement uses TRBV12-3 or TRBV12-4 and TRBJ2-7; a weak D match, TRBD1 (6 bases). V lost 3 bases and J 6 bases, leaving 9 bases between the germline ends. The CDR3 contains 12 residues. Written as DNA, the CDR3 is TGTGCCAGCAGTTTTCAGGGGAGCGAGCAGTACGTC. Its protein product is CASSFQGSEQYV.

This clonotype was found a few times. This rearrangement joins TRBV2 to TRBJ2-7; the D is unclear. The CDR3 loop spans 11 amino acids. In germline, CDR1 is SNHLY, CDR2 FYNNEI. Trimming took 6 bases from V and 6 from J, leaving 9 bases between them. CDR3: CASRDLAEQYF. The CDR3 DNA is TGTGCCAGCAGAGACCTGGCCGAGCAGTACTTC.

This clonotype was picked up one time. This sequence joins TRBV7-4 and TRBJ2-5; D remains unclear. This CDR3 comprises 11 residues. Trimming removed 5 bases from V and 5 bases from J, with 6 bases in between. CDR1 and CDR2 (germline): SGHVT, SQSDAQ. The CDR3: CASSASETQYF. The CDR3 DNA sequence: TGTGCCAGCAGCGCTTCTGAGACCCAGTACTTC.

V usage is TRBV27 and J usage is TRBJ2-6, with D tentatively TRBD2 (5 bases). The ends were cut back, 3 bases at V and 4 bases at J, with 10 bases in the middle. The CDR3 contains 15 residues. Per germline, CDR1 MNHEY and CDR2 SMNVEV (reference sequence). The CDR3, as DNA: TGTGCCAGCAGTTTTGGACTTCCGGGGGCCAACGTCCTGACTTTC. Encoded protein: CASSFGLPGANVLTF.

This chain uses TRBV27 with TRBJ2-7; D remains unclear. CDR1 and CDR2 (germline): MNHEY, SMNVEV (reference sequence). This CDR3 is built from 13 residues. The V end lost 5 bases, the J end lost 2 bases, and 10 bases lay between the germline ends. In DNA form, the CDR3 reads TGTGCCAGCAGTCTAGACACCCCCTACGAGCAGTACTTC. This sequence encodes CASSLDTPYEQYF.

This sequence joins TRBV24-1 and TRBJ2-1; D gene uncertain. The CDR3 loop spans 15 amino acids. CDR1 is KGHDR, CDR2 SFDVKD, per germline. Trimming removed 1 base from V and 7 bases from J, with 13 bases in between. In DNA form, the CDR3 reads TGTGCCACCAGTGATTTCGGCCAAAGGGCAAATGAGCAGTTCTTC. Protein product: CATSDFGQRANEQFF.

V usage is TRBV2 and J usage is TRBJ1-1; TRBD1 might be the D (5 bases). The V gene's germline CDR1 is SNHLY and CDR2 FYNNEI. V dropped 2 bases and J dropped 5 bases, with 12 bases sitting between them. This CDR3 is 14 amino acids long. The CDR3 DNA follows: TGTGCCAGCAGTGAACCAGGGCTGGAGACTGAAGCTTTCTTT. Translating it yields CASSEPGLETEAFF.

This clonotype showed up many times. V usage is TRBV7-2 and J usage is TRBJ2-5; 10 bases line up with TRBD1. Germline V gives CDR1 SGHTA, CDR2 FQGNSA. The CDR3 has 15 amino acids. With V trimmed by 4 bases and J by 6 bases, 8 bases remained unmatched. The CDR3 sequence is CASSSRTGGIQTQYF. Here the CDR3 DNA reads TGTGCCAGCAGCTCACGGACAGGGGGGATTCAGACCCAGTACTTC.